The source of this TCR beta chain is a study of blood T cells in healthy people across ages. The wider study: Template-switching capture recovered about one barcoded beta molecule per two T cells. Study-wide findings and caveats: Per million T cells, the diversity of TCR beta decreased roughly linearly as age advanced. Observed TCR beta diversity showed a strong correlation with the percentage of naive T cells as measured by flow cytometry.

Next came a second PCR, run for about 6 to 11 cycles, which used a sample-barcoded 5' primer along with a J-beta primer mix. One entry per CDR3 protein results from TCRdb running MiXCR on the 5' RACE reads. In the table there are approximately 800,000 distinct CDR3 sequences, over 45% of which are singletons. Each sample gave at least 7 million isolated PBMCs. Concerning this clonotype: Its target is unknown.

Sample: blood. This receptor was identified in a man aged 30 to 39 in good health.

This chain's CDR3 is CASSLYRVSVYNEQFF. CDR3 nucleotide sequence: TGTGCCAGCAGTCTATACAGAGTCTCGGTCTACAATGAGCAGTTCTTC. J is TRBJ2-1 and V is TRBV6-2 or TRBV6-3; D remains unclear. Germline loops: CDR1 MNHEY, CDR2 SVGEGT. CDR3 length: 16 residues. Trimming left V 5 bases short and J 3 bases short, with 17 bases between.